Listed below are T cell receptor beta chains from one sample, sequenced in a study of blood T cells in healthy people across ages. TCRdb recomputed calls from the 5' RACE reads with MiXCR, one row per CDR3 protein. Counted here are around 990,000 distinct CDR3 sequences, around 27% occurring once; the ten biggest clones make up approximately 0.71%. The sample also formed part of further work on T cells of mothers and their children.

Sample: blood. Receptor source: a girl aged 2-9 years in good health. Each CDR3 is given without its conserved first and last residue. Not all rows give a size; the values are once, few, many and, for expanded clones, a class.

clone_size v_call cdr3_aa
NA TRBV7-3 ASSLTDTLTYNEQF
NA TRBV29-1 SVEFRLEGYT
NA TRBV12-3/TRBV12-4 ASSLAPLLGAF
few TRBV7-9 ASSIGQAGTF
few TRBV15 ATSRDSEQF
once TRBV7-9 ASRMEGIRSNTEAF
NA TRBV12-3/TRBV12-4 ASSPRTANYGYT
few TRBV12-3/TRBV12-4 ASSLVGGMQETQY
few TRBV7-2 ASSLDRGSQPQH
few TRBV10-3 AISESIVYEQY
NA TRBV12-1 ASISEGLNRSRGSYNEQF
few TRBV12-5 ASGYGTTDGDTQY
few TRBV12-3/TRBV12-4 ASRSGLAGGNEQF
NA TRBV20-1 SARDLLADLQETQY
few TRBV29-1 SAVLSGHRNEKLF
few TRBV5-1 ASSLMYRGAKNIQY
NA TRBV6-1 ASSIPTAFNEQF
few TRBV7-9 ASSQRSTGELF
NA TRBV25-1 ASMGISGQY
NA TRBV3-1 ASSQGKGEQY
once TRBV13 ASSPVQEKGYT
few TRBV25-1 ASSATGSSEQY
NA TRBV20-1 SATGGESQKTQY
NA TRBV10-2 ASSTTGAGNTIY
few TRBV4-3 ASSQDRVGGTEAF
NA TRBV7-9 ASDRDRLNLNYGYT
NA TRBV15 ATSRANGLPYGYT
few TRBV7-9 ASSLGDGTSSYEQY
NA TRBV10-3 AISEEEVSGEQY
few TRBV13 ASSLGLAIREQY
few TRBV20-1 SARDLLSSGGLETQY
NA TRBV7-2 ASSLVYPGGLSLDGYT
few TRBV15 ATSRGGTAGNTIY
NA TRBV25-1 ASSEGPTGDEQY
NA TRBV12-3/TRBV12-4 ASSTTLAGGANEQF
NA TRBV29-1 SVLTQYQETQY
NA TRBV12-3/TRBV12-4 ASSFSVLKNIQY
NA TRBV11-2 ASSHTSGTNTGELF
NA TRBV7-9 ASSLEPQGNTIY
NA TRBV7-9 ASSGRDSWVYGYT
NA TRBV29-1 SVGQGYHEQY
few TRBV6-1 ASSRTQPTDTQY
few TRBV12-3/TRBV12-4 ASTDGTSGAYNEQF
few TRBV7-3 ASSPSGTGGNTIY
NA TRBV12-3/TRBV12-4 ASTAIWNEQF